The 25 T cell receptor beta chains below come from one sample, sequenced in a study of cytotoxic CD8 clonotypes in ibrutinib-treated CLL. TCRdb's copy holds only in-frame clones and misses some; the assay was immunoSEQ multiplex PCR. The sample lists about 130,000 clones; around four fifths were seen once. The sample here was PBMCs, taken after 24 months of ibrutinib treatment. Receptor source: a human donor with chronic lymphocytic leukemia.

The chain uses TRBV15 and TRBJ1-4; D is possibly TRBD1 (5 bases). The CDR3 covers 14 residues. The germline V and J ends were trimmed by 3 bases and 5 bases, with 10 bases remaining between them. CDR1 is LNHNV and CDR2 is YYDKDF in the germline V gene (reference sequence). The CDR3 bases are TGTGCCACCAGCAGGGGGGATTTAAATGAAAAACTGTTTTTT. As protein: CATSRGDLNEKLFF.

The chain uses TRBV9 and TRBJ2-1; tentatively, D is TRBD2 (5 bases). There are 15 residues in the CDR3. Trimming took 4 bases from V and 5 from J, leaving 16 bases between them. Germline V gene sequence: CDR1 SGDLS, CDR2 YYNGEE. CDR3 bases: TGTGCCAGCAGCATTACCTCCGGGGTCAACAATGAGCAGTTCTTC. The encoded protein is CASSITSGVNNEQFF.

The rearrangement links TRBV18 to TRBJ2-1; 11 bases align to TRBD2. V lost 1 base and J lost 8; bases outside the gene matches: 10. CDR1 is KGHSH and CDR2 is LQKENI in the germline V gene. The CDR3 has 17 residues. Here the CDR3 reads CASSPLRLAGPIYEQFF. The CDR3 nucleotides read TGTGCCAGCTCACCACTTCGACTAGCGGGGCCCATCTATGAGCAGTTCTTC.

This chain links TRBV6-5 with TRBJ2-1, with a tentative D call TRBD2 (5 bases). Germline values: CDR1 MNHEY, CDR2 SVGAGI. Deletions cut 6 bases from V and 7 bases from J, with 10 bases between. The CDR3 is 12 residues long. CDR3 sequence: CASRNTRNEQFF. CDR3 bases: TGTGCCAGCAGGAATACTAGGAATGAGCAGTTCTTC.

This chain joins TRBV2 and TRBJ2-3; tentatively, D is TRBD1 or TRBD2 (5 bases each). CDR1 is SNHLY and CDR2 is FYNNEI in the germline V gene. The CDR3 extends over 16 amino acids. Trimming took off 4 bases at V and 4 bases at J, with 18 bases between the two ends. CDR3 in amino acids: CASSVRDPVMADTQYF. The CDR3 bases are TGTGCCAGCAGTGTCCGGGACCCCGTAATGGCAGATACGCAGTATTTT.

DNA for the CDR3: TGTGCCAGCAGTTTATCGCTCAGGGGATCCTATAATTCACCCCTCCACTTT. Its translation: CASSLSLRGSYNSPLHF. This rearrangement joins TRBV27 to TRBJ1-6, with TRBD1 as a possible D gene (6 bases). Trimming shortened V by 0 bases and J by 1 base, and 10 bases separated the two germline ends. The germline V gene encodes CDR1 MNHEY and CDR2 SMNVEV (reference sequence). This CDR3 region has 17 residues.

The chain is built from TRBV27 and TRBJ1-1; D is perhaps TRBD1 (5 bases). CDR3 length: 15 residues. CDR1 is MNHEY and CDR2 is SMNVEV in the germline V gene (reference sequence). Trimming removed 5 bases at V and 0 bases at J, with 13 bases between. The CDR3: CASSGRDLVNTEAFF. CDR3 coding DNA: TGTGCCAGCAGTGGGAGGGACCTTGTGAACACTGAAGCTTTCTTT.

This chain links TRBV11-2 with TRBJ2-3; D remains unclear. V was shortened by 1 base and J by 5 bases, with 4 bases between the two germline ends. Germline-derived CDR1 and CDR2 are SGHAT and FQNNGV. This CDR3 comprises 12 residues. The DNA of the CDR3 is TGTGCCAGCAGCTTAGTTGTAGATACGCAGTATTTT. It encodes CASSLVVDTQYF.

The chain carries TRBV29-1 and TRBJ2-7, with 11 bases aligning to TRBD1. After removal of 4 bases from V and 3 bases from J, the junction contained 5 bases not matched to a gene. CDR1 is SQVTM, CDR2 ANQGSEA, per germline. The CDR3 loop spans 14 amino acids. The CDR3 here is CSVGTGTGGYEQYF. The CDR3 region has the DNA TGCAGCGTTGGGACCGGGACAGGGGGCTACGAGCAGTACTTC.

This chain joins TRBV7-2 and TRBJ2-7; D remains unclear. This CDR3 spans 15 amino acids. The germline V and J ends were trimmed by 5 bases and 6 bases, with 20 bases remaining between them. The V gene's germline CDR1 is SGHTA and CDR2 FQGNSA. The CDR3 protein is CASSPVKGTLGEQYF. Written as DNA, the CDR3 is TGTGCCAGCAGCCCCGTGAAAGGAACCCTCGGCGAGCAGTACTTC.

V usage is TRBV7-9 and J usage is TRBJ1-5; maybe TRBD1 (5 bases). Per the germline V gene, CDR1 is SEHNR and CDR2 is FQNEAQ (reference sequence). The V and J ends lost 1 base and 7 bases respectively, with 14 bases between them. The CDR3 is 15 amino acids. The CDR3 DNA is TGTGCCAGCAGCTTAGGAGGTGGGGCTGTGCAGCCCCAGCATTTT. This translates into CASSLGGGAVQPQHF.

V gene TRBV10-2 combines with J gene TRBJ2-7; TRBD1 is a possible D gene (6 bases). V shed 0 bases and J shed 6 bases, with 18 bases lying between them. Germline CDR1 and CDR2: WSHSY and SAAADI. This CDR3 spans 16 amino acids. DNA for the CDR3: TGCGCCAGCAGTGAGTCGATGGTAGGGGGTTCTAGCGAGCAGTACTTC. Amino acids: CASSESMVGGSSEQYF.

This chain links TRBV5-1 with TRBJ2-2, with D unclear. Trimming removed 4 bases from V and 7 bases from J, with 11 bases in between. CDR1 SGHRS and CDR2 YFSETQ come from the germline V gene. The CDR3 is 13 amino acids. The CDR3 DNA follows: TGCGCCAGCAGCCCCGCGGTGGACGGGGAGCTGTTTTTT. It specifies CASSPAVDGELFF.

The J gene is TRBJ2-7, the V gene TRBV14; tentative D call: TRBD1 (6 bases). V gave up 1 base and J gave up 11 bases, with 9 bases separating them. The CDR3 sequence is 11 residues long. Looked up from germline, CDR1 is SGHDN and CDR2 is FVKESK. The CDR3 region is CASSQGTAEYF. CDR3 coding DNA: TGTGCCAGCAGCCAAGGGACAGCGGAGTACTTC. Variable domain in full (rest from reference TRBV14 and TRBJ2-7): EAGVTQFPSHSVIEKGQTVTLRCDPISGHDNLYWYRRVMGKEIKFLLHFVKESKQDESGMPNNRFLAERTGGTYSTLKVQPAELEDSGVYFCASSQGTAEYFGPGTRLTVT.

The chain joins TRBV6-5 to TRBJ1-3; D gene ambiguous. V was pared by 5 bases and J by 0 bases, with 11 bases between. The CDR3 is 15 residues long. Germline V gene data show CDR1 as MNHEY and CDR2 as SVGAGI. The CDR3 DNA reads TGTGCCAGCAGTGCCATTGGCCACTCTGGAAACACCATATATTTT. Encoded protein: CASSAIGHSGNTIYF.

This clone was seen only a few times. The chain is built from TRBV11-2 and TRBJ1-2; 7 bases fit TRBD1. Per germline, CDR1 SGHAT and CDR2 FQNNGV. This CDR3 is built from 14 residues. The J segment lost 4 bases and the V segment lost 5 bases, leaving 7 bases of the junction unmatched. The CDR3 DNA is TGTGCCAGCAGCCCAGACAGGGCCACCTATGGCTACACCTTC. Encoded protein: CASSPDRATYGYTF.

The table lists this clone with a few counts. The chain has TRBV5-4 and TRBJ2-3; 7 nucleotides align to TRBD2. Germline V gene sequence: CDR1 SGHNT, CDR2 YYREEE (reference sequence). The CDR3 has 14 amino acids. The V and J ends lost 3 bases and 4 bases, in that order; junction bases with no gene match: 5. The CDR3 spells CASSSSGESDTQYF. CDR3 bases: TGTGCCAGCAGCTCAAGCGGGGAGTCAGATACGCAGTATTTT.

The chain couples TRBV9 to TRBJ2-1; D possibly corresponds to TRBD2 (7 bases). Germline lookup yields CDR1 SGDLS and CDR2 YYNGEE. V lost 3 bases, J lost 7 bases, and 17 bases lay in between. The CDR3 loop spans 15 amino acids. CDR3 DNA: TGTGCCAGCAGCGCCCGGGGGGACACTGCGAATGAGCAGTTCTTC. Translating it yields CASSARGDTANEQFF.

The chain recombines TRBV5-1 with TRBJ2-1; 8 nucleotides agree with TRBD2. The CDR3 covers 16 residues. The trim removed 4 bases at V and 6 bases at J, leaving 12 bases unmatched. Germline V CDR1 and CDR2: SGHRS, YFSETQ. DNA for the CDR3: TGCGCCAGCAGCCTCTGGACTAGCCCACCCTTCAATGAGCAGTTCTTC. It is translated as CASSLWTSPPFNEQFF.

This chain joins TRBV30 and TRBJ2-6, with D uncertain. The CDR3 contains 15 residues. Per germline, CDR1 GTSNPN and CDR2 SVGIG (reference sequence). Trimming shortened V by 3 bases and J by 0 bases, and 9 bases separated the two germline ends. The DNA for the CDR3 is TGTGCCTGGAGGAAGGAACGCTCTGGGGCCAACGTCCTGACTTTC. It translates to CAWRKERSGANVLTF.

V gene TRBV6-5 combines with J gene TRBJ1-5, with a tentative D call TRBD1 (5 bases). The CDR3 runs to 14 residues. Germline values: CDR1 MNHEY, CDR2 SVGAGI. Trimming shortened V by 6 bases and J by 0 bases, and 9 bases separated the two germline ends. The CDR3 reads CASSRGDSNQPQHF. CDR3 DNA: TGTGCCAGCAGCAGAGGGGATAGCAATCAGCCCCAGCATTTT.

The chain recombines TRBV19 with TRBJ1-5; 7 nucleotides align to TRBD1. The V gene end was trimmed by 6 bases and the J gene end by 5 bases; junction bases not matched to a gene: 7. Per the germline V gene, CDR1 is LNHDA and CDR2 is SQIVND (reference sequence). The CDR3 totals 14 residues. CDR3: CASSPWDSDQPQHF. CDR3 sequence (DNA): TGTGCCAGTAGCCCGTGGGACAGTGATCAGCCCCAGCATTTT.

J is TRBJ1-1 and V is TRBV4-2, with 7 bases identical to TRBD1. V dropped 0 bases and J dropped 0; count of bases not matched to a gene: 4. Germline V gives CDR1 LGHNA, CDR2 YNFKEQ. This CDR3 spans 16 amino acids. For the CDR3, the DNA is TGTGCCAGCAGCCAAGACGGACAGGAGCTGAACACTGAAGCTTTCTTT. Its protein product is CASSQDGQELNTEAFF.

The chain links TRBV2 to TRBJ2-4; D not resolved. V shed 4 bases and J shed 2 bases, with 6 bases lying between them. The length of the CDR3 is 13 residues. Per the germline V gene, CDR1 is SNHLY and CDR2 is FYNNEI. In DNA form, the CDR3 reads TGTGCCAGCAGTGGGCTTCCCAAAAACATTCAGTACTTC. It encodes CASSGLPKNIQYF.

The rearrangement links TRBV5-4 to TRBJ2-7; 7 bases agree with TRBD2. Germline V CDR1 and CDR2: SGHNT, YYREEE (reference sequence). V lost 4 bases to trimming and J lost 5 bases; unmatched junction nucleotides: 12. The CDR3 has 15 amino acids. This CDR3 reads CASSPTPGRDHEQYF. CDR3 nucleotide sequence: TGTGCCAGCAGCCCGACCCCTGGGAGGGACCACGAGCAGTACTTC.